This T cell receptor beta chain was captured by sequencing in a study of T-cell memory formation after mild COVID-19 (TCRdb year 2021). Some background on the complete study: TCR sequence clusters from the two donors were found to be largely donor specific. In a couple of donors, T-cell clones that expanded and contracted after mild COVID-19 were tracked by sequencing TCRalpha and TCRbeta repertoires over time. Two young, previously healthy adult volunteers made up the cohort, one male and one female.

The V end gives up 5 bases and the J end 0 bases, leaving 2 bases in the junction not matched to a gene. Taken from cysteine to phenylalanine, the CDR3 has 15 residues. The retained sequence is limited to the CDR3, 45 bases, with the frame set at the first base. The investigation overall reported the following: The detection of some responding clones in pre-infection memory suggests that pre-existing cross-reactive memory T cells joined the SARS-CoV-2 response. The second-wave clones that peaked on day 37 were not confirmed to be SARS-CoV-2 specific. Contracting CD4+ clones turned up mainly in the CM and EM memory subsets, whereas EMRA was where CD8+ clones were enriched. Only a couple of mild cases were covered by the study, and larger cohorts that include severe cases with pre-infection samples were considered necessary. Clones contracting from day 15 to 85 had balanced CD4/CD8 phenotypes, while a second wave expanding from day 15 to 37 was biased towards CD4+.

PBMCs were isolated by Ficoll-Paque density gradient centrifugation. Notes on this clonotype: Its antigen is unknown. Qualities for individual bases were not recorded, and no much larger clone is one base off.

Sequencing was performed on an Illumina NovaSeq 6000. Using 5'RACE with constant-segment primers, TCRalpha and TCRbeta cDNA libraries were constructed, with sample barcodes and unique molecular identifiers added in the process. Trizol reagent was used to extract RNA from every sample. Libraries were amplified in two PCR steps, with a second sample barcode and Illumina TruSeq adapters added in the second step. Sequencing of libraries was performed on an Illumina NovaSeq with 2 x 150 bp paired-end reads. The study's processing was this. With migec v1.2.7, reads were demultiplexed and then collapsed into UMI-guided consensus sequences. Using mixcr v2.1.11, UMI consensuses were aligned to TRA and TRB V and J templates and then assembled into clonotypes. Expanded or contracted clonotypes were those called significant by both edgeR and NoisET, with noise models trained on biological replicates. For edgeR calls, the thresholds were a false discovery rate-adjusted p below 0.01 and a log2 fold-change of 1. As an exploratory analysis of dynamics, max-normalized trajectories of the 1000 most abundant clonotypes were examined by PCA with hierarchical clustering. Separately sequenced CD4+ and CD8+ repertoires were used to assign the CD4 or CD8 phenotype of responding clones. TCRdb itself trimmed the public reads at Q25 with fastp, ran MiXCR and retained productive beta chains. Identical CDR3 protein sequences are pooled into one entry, listed with their most common genes and DNA. None of the V and J calls come from the authors' own analysis; TCRdb made them. Counted in this sample were roughly 190,000 distinct CDR3 sequences; roughly 27% of them appeared once. The ten top clones hold over 9.5% of the sample.

The material sequenced was PBMCs or a T cell subset sorted from them (not recorded which). The chain joins TRBV12-3 or TRBV12-4 to TRBJ2-3, and 10 junctional nucleotides match TRBD1. The clonotype comes from an adult woman who had mild COVID-19 (a few samples of this study predate the infection). The sample titles of this study are shuffled in the database, so cell type and time point are left out; the donor was told from shared clones. Here is the DNA: TGTGCCAGCAGTACGGGACAGGGGAGCACAGATACGCAGTATTTT. Translated, this is CASSTGQGSTDTQYF.